This T cell receptor beta chain was identified during a study of CD8 T cells in ankylosing spondylitis. Study-wide points: Among TCR beta sequences, a motif of roughly 8 highly homologous variants appeared characteristic of ankylosing spondylitis blood. Relatively scarce in peripheral blood, disease-linked clones were CD8+. The clones that were linked to disease were reported to be significantly enriched in matched synovial fluid samples from ankylosing spondylitis patients.

This CDR3 spans 15 amino acids. The germline V gene encodes CDR1 SGHTA and CDR2 FQGTGA. V shed 5 bases and J 3 bases; nucleotides not matched to a gene: 7. Quantitative 5'-RACE with molecular barcodes was used to make the TCR beta libraries. TCRdb fed the 5' RACE reads into MiXCR, producing one record per CDR3 protein. The repertoire holds some 220,000 distinct CDR3 sequences, 5.5% to 7.5% seen once, with 14% in the top ten. This clonotype was seen ten or more times. Its antigen is unknown. The specimen sequenced was blood, either unsorted or a sorted T cell fraction (not recorded which). The V gene is TRBV7-3, the J gene TRBJ2-1; TRBD2 aligns across 7 bases. This TCR came from a male donor with ankylosing spondylitis. CDR3 in amino acids: CASSLSGASYNEQFF. The DNA for the CDR3 is TGTGCCAGCAGCCTAAGCGGGGCCAGCTACAATGAGCAGTTCTTC.